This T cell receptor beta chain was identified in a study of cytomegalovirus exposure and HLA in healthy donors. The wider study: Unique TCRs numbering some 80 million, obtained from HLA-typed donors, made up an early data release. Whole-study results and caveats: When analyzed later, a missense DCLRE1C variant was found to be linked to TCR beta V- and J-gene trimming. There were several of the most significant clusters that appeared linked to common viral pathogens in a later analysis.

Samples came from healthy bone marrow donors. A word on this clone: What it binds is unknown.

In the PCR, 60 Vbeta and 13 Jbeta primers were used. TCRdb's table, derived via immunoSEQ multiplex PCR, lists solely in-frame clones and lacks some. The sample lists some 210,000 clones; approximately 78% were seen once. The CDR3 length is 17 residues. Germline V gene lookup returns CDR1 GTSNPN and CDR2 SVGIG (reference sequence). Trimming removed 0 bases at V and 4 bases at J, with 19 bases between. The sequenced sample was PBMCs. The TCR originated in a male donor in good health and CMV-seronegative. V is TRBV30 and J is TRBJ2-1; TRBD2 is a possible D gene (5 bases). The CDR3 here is CAWSVHVGAALYNEQFF. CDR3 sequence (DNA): TGTGCCTGGAGTGTACACGTGGGAGCGGCTCTTTACAATGAGCAGTTCTTC.